This T cell receptor beta chain originates from a study of blood T cell repertoires in COVID-19. Study at large: The analysed material was cDNA or gDNA that came from T cells, B-cell-depleted T cells, or PBMCs.

In the authors' workflow: Cell counts per sample came from amplifying reference gene primers. The assay was immunoSEQ multiplex PCR, and TCRdb's table has in-frame clones only and misses some. V, J and clone size are taken as reported in that table, and D and trimming were inferred from the DNA itself. Of about 49,000 clones detected, 65% to 85% appear once; the ten largest clones hold around 43%. The CDR3 length is 13 residues. Deletions cut 2 bases from V and 5 bases from J, with 7 bases between. This receptor was obtained from a man between 65 and 80 years old with active or convalescent COVID-19. The V and J genes are TRBV12-3 or TRBV12-4 and TRBJ1-5; D gene unclear. The sample was peripheral blood. CDR3 nucleotide sequence: TGTGCCAGCAGTTTAATACTTTATCAGCCCCAGCATTTT. Translating gives CASSLILYQPQHF.